Each of the 27 T cell receptor beta chains below was sequenced from the same sample in a study of T-cell memory formation after mild COVID-19. MiXCR, applied by TCRdb to the 5' RACE reads, yields one record per CDR3 protein. The sample records a few hundred thousand distinct CDR3 sequences, about 17% being singletons. The sequencing input was PBMCs or a T cell subset sorted from them (not recorded which). All receptors come from a man between 18 and 29 years old who had mild COVID-19 (a few samples of this study predate the infection). Cell type and time point are not known.

CDR3 sequence reads: CASSAGTLSTDTQYF. The CDR3 DNA reads as TGTGCCAGCAGTGCCGGGACTTTGAGCACAGATACGCAGTATTTT. The gene calls are TRBV2 and TRBJ2-3; weak D call: TRBD2 (6 bases). The CDR3 extends over 15 amino acids. The ends were cut back, 4 bases at V and 0 bases at J, with 11 bases in the middle. In germline, CDR1 is SNHLY, CDR2 FYNNEI.

The chain uses TRBV7-6 and TRBJ1-1; D not certain. The CDR3 totals 15 residues. Trimming removed 1 base at V and 5 bases at J, with 14 bases between. CDR1 is SGHVS and CDR2 is FNYEAQ in the germline V gene. In DNA form, the CDR3 reads TGTGCCAGCAGCTTAGAGTCGGCTGGAGTTACTGAAGCTTTCTTT. Its translation: CASSLESAGVTEAFF.

The chain carries TRBV27 and TRBJ1-5; D may be TRBD1 (6 bases). V lost 2 bases, J lost 0 bases, and 11 bases lay in between. The CDR3 is 16 residues long. Germline CDR1 MNHEY, CDR2 SMNVEV (reference sequence). The CDR3, as DNA: TGTGCCAGCAGTTTAACACAGGGAATTAGCAATCAGCCCCAGCATTTT. The encoded protein is CASSLTQGISNQPQHF.

This clonotype came up many times. The V gene is TRBV7-8, the J gene TRBJ2-7; D gene ambiguous. V was shortened by 2 bases and J by 2 bases, with 4 bases between the two germline ends. Germline assignment: CDR1 SGHVS and CDR2 FQNEAQ. The CDR3 spans 12 residues. CDR3 coding DNA: TGTGCCAGCAGCTTACCACCCTACGAGCAGTACTTC. Residues: CASSLPPYEQYF.

The chain joins TRBV4-1 to TRBJ1-2; unclear D gene. The V gene lost 5 bases and the J gene lost 11 bases, with 18 bases spanning the gap. This CDR3 comprises 13 residues. Germline CDR1 and CDR2: MGHRA and YSYEKL. The CDR3 nucleotides read TGCGCCAGCAGCTACCATAACGCCGGACTGTACACCTTC. Translating it yields CASSYHNAGLYTF.

The rearrangement uses TRBV6-2 or TRBV6-3 and TRBJ2-7, with a tentative D call TRBD2 (6 bases). The V gene lost 6 bases and the J gene lost 7 bases, with 19 bases spanning the gap. The CDR3 contains 14 residues. Germline assignment: CDR1 MNHEY and CDR2 SVGEGT. Here the CDR3 reads CASRSGTPLGEQYV. In nucleotides, the CDR3 is TGTGCCAGCAGATCCGGGACTCCCTTGGGGGAGCAGTACGTC.

This clonotype was counted between two and nine times. J is TRBJ2-7 and V is TRBV12-3 or TRBV12-4; no definite D call. This CDR3 has 11 amino acids. Trimming removed 3 bases from V and 4 bases from J, with 4 bases in between. CDR3 nucleotides: TGTGCCAGCAGTTTTGAGTACGAGCAGTACTTC. Protein: CASSFEYEQYF.

This clonotype was seen only a few times. This chain links TRBV6-1 with TRBJ2-1; D possibly corresponds to TRBD1 (5 bases). There are 15 residues in the CDR3. The germline gives CDR1 MNHNS, CDR2 SASEGT. Trimming took 8 bases from V and 7 from J, leaving 21 bases between them. CDR3 coding DNA: TGTGCCAGCGTTCAGGGTACCTATTATAAAAATGAGCAGTTCTTC. As protein: CASVQGTYYKNEQFF.

This clonotype was seen more than once but under ten times. This chain connects TRBV12-3 or TRBV12-4 to TRBJ2-1, with D tentatively TRBD2 (7 bases). The CDR3 totals 11 residues. Between the trimmed V and J ends, which lost 5 bases and 15 bases, there was a span of 14 bases. CDR3: CASSEGGVRFF. The CDR3 DNA is TGTGCCAGCAGTGAAGGGGGGGTTAGGTTCTTC.

This clonotype was counted ten times or more. The chain joins TRBV29-1 to TRBJ1-1; D unresolved. Looked up from germline, CDR1 is SQVTM and CDR2 is ANQGSEA. This CDR3 is built from 10 residues. V was clipped by 8 bases and J by 10 bases, with 14 bases between them. CDR3 coding DNA: TGCAGCATTTCGGAAGTCCGAGCTTTCTTT. It specifies CSISEVRAFF.

The V gene is TRBV2, the J gene TRBJ2-1; D might be TRBD2 (6 bases). Trimming stripped 11 bases from V and 0 bases from J, with 14 bases between. The CDR3 is 14 amino acids. CDR1 and CDR2 (germline): SNHLY, FYNNEI. The CDR3 region is CAGGGTFSYNEQFF. For the CDR3, the DNA is TGTGCCGGAGGAGGGACTTTCTCCTACAATGAGCAGTTCTTC.

Ten or more counts support this clonotype. The V and J genes are TRBV11-3 and TRBJ2-2; D perhaps matches TRBD2 (5 bases). Per germline, CDR1 SGHNT and CDR2 YENEEA. The CDR3 length is 14 residues. V lost 5 bases, J lost 5 bases, and 12 bases lay in between. In nucleotides, the CDR3 is TGTGCCAGCAGCCCCCGGACGGGGACCGGGGAGCTGTTTTTT. This encodes CASSPRTGTGELFF. The full variable domain, its missing parts supplied by reference TRBV11-3 and TRBJ2-2, is EAGVVQSPRYKIIEKKQPVAFWCNPISGHNTLYWYLQNLGQGPELLIRYENEEAVDDSQLPKDRFSAERLKGVDSTLKIQPAELGDSAVYLCASSPRTGTGELFFGEGSRLTVL.

V usage is TRBV28 and J usage is TRBJ1-4; 9 positions agree with TRBD1. Unmatched junction bases numbered 4, after V lost 6 bases and J lost 8 bases. CDR3 length equals 13 residues. The V gene's germline CDR1 is MDHEN and CDR2 SYDVKM. CDR3 DNA: TGTGCCAGCAGCCGGGACAGGGCCGAAAAACTGTTTTTT. It is translated as CASSRDRAEKLFF. Full variable domain (rest looked up from reference TRBV28 and TRBJ1-4): DVKVTQSSRYLVKRTGEKVFLECVQDMDHENMFWYRQDPGLGLRLIYFSYDVKMKEKGDIPEGYSVSREKKERFSLILESASTNQTSMYLCASSRDRAEKLFFGSGTQLSVL.

This clonotype was observed many times. The rearrangement uses TRBV5-1 and TRBJ2-5; 8 bases agree with TRBD1. V was pared by 0 bases and J by 5 bases, with 0 bases of the junction left unmatched. CDR3 length equals 13 residues. Germline V gene sequence: CDR1 SGHRS, CDR2 YFSETQ. CDR3 sequence reads: CASSLGQGETQYF. The CDR3 nucleotides are TGCGCCAGCAGCTTGGGACAGGGGGAGACCCAGTACTTC.

This clonotype was detected a few times. V gene TRBV5-1 combines with J gene TRBJ2-1; 13 bases match TRBD2. The CDR3 has 16 amino acids. Germline V gene sequence: CDR1 SGHRS, CDR2 YFSETQ. Unmatched junction bases numbered 10, after V lost 4 bases and J lost 9 bases. The CDR3 reads CASSPQPTSGGSEQFF. In DNA, the CDR3 is TGCGCCAGCAGCCCCCAACCGACTAGCGGGGGGAGTGAGCAGTTCTTC.

This clonotype was counted a few times. J is TRBJ2-7 and V is TRBV11-2; 7 bases are a match to TRBD1. From germline, CDR1 is SGHAT and CDR2 FQNNGV. There are 13 residues in the CDR3. Trimming at V came to 3 bases and at J to 2 bases, leaving 1 base not matched to a gene. CDR3 protein: CASSFGQAYEQYV. The CDR3 DNA is TGTGCCAGCAGCTTCGGACAGGCCTACGAGCAGTACGTC.

This clonotype was counted many times. The CDR3 DNA reads as TGTGCCAGCAGCGTTGACAGATCTGAAGCTTTCTTT. Translated, it gives CASSVDRSEAFF. The chain uses TRBV7-8 and TRBJ1-1, with D tentatively TRBD1 (5 bases). This CDR3 is 12 amino acids long. The V gene lost 5 bases and the J gene lost 6 bases, with 10 bases spanning the gap. The V gene's germline CDR1 is SGHVS and CDR2 FQNEAQ. Looking up the rest from reference TRBV7-8 and TRBJ1-1 gives the full variable domain: GAGVSQSPRYKVAKRGQDVALRCDPISGHVSLFWYQQALGQGPEFLTYFQNEAQLDKSGLPSDRFFAERPEGSVSTLKIQRTQQEDSAVYLCASSVDRSEAFFGQGTRLTVV.

The genes are TRBV7-9 and TRBJ2-5, with D uncertain. From germline, CDR1 is SEHNR and CDR2 FQNEAQ (reference sequence). This CDR3 is 14 amino acids long. The V and J ends lost 5 bases and 2 bases respectively, with 12 bases between them. The CDR3 DNA reads TGTGCCAGCAGCCCCCTGGGTAGGCAAGAGACCCAGTACTTC. Its protein is CASSPLGRQETQYF.

A word on this clonotype: This may stem from a read error, because a much larger clone lies one nucleotide away. The chain recombines TRBV5-4 with TRBJ2-1; D gene unclear. The length of the CDR3 is 15 residues. In germline, CDR1 is SGHNT, CDR2 YYREEE (reference sequence). Trimming left V 5 bases short and J 8 bases short, with 20 bases between. The CDR3 DNA reads TGTGCCAGCAGACGGGCCTCGGTAGGTGGCGATGAGCAGTTCTTC. Amino acid sequence: CASRRASVGGDEQFF.

This clonotype showed up just a few times. The V and J genes are TRBV20-1 and TRBJ1-2, with unresolved D. Germline CDR1 and CDR2: DFQATT and SNEGSKA (reference sequence). Trimming removed 7 bases from V and 4 bases from J, with 16 bases in between. The CDR3 covers 13 residues. The CDR3 coding sequence is TGCAGTGGCGGGTCTCCCGGAACCTATGGCTACACCTTC. Residues: CSGGSPGTYGYTF.

This clonotype turned up a few times. The chain carries TRBV12-3 or TRBV12-4 and TRBJ2-2; the D call may be TRBD1 or TRBD2 (5 bases each). This CDR3 comprises 12 residues. Trimming stripped 7 bases from V and 4 bases from J, with 7 bases between. This CDR3 is CASNGGTGELFF. The CDR3 bases are TGTGCCAGCAATGGGGGCACCGGGGAGCTGTTTTTT.

The V call is TRBV7-2, the J call TRBJ1-4, with a weak D call TRBD1 (5 bases). Germline V gene data show CDR1 as SGHTA and CDR2 as FQGNSA. V lost 3 bases to trimming and J lost 1 base, with 12 bases between them. CDR3 length equals 16 residues. The CDR3 bases are TGTGCCAGCAGCTTCTGGGGCGGATTAACTAATGAAAAACTGTTTTTT. Its protein is CASSFWGGLTNEKLFF.

In this sample, this clonotype turned up a few times. The J gene is TRBJ1-4, the V gene TRBV20-1, with no clear D. CDR1 is DFQATT, CDR2 SNEGSKA, per germline (reference sequence). The CDR3 is 15 residues long. V dropped 0 bases and J dropped 4 bases, with 12 bases sitting between them. CDR3 residues: CSARDGLQSNEKLFF. The CDR3 coding sequence is TGCAGTGCTAGAGATGGACTGCAAAGTAATGAAAAACTGTTTTTT.

This clonotype turned up a few times. The chain links TRBV5-1 to TRBJ2-3; TRBD1 matches at 7 bases. Germline CDR1 and CDR2: SGHRS and YFSETQ. Unmatched junction bases numbered 11, after V lost 5 bases and J lost 2 bases. This CDR3 has 16 residues. CDR3 loop: CASRAFEGAITDTQYF. The CDR3, as DNA: TGCGCCAGCAGGGCTTTTGAGGGGGCTATCACAGATACGCAGTATTTT.

The genes are TRBV7-2 and TRBJ2-3, with 13 bases that match TRBD2. Germline V lookup: CDR1 SGHTA, CDR2 FQGNSA. V lost 4 bases to trimming and J lost 4 bases; unmatched junction nucleotides: 5. The CDR3 sequence is 16 residues long. The CDR3 spells CASSWTSGGSADTQYF. As DNA, the CDR3 is TGTGCCAGCAGCTGGACTAGCGGGGGAAGTGCAGATACGCAGTATTTT.

This rearrangement joins TRBV5-5 to TRBJ1-3, with no clear D. Germline V lookup: CDR1 SGHKS, CDR2 YYEKEE (reference sequence). Between the trimmed V and J ends, which lost 7 bases and 0 bases, there was a span of 11 bases. This CDR3 comprises 14 residues. The CDR3 protein is CASRTGYSGNTIYF. Written as DNA, the CDR3 is TGTGCCAGCCGGACGGGGTACTCTGGAAACACCATATATTTT.

In its sample, this clonotype was seen many times. The V and J genes are TRBV5-1 and TRBJ2-1; 10 nucleotides match TRBD2. V lost 7 bases and J lost 7; bases outside the gene matches: 11. CDR1 and CDR2 (germline): SGHRS, YFSETQ. The CDR3 runs to 15 residues. CDR3 nucleotides: TGCGCCAGCGAGGAGGAAGCGGGGGGGAGTAATGAGCAGTTCTTC. Its protein is CASEEEAGGSNEQFF.